These T cell receptor beta chains were read from a single sample in a study of shared clonotypes between healthy human individuals. The assay was immunoSEQ multiplex PCR, and TCRdb's table has in-frame clones only and misses some. The table has around 1.9 million clones, around 93% seen once; the top ten hold more than 1.5%. Sequencing used naive CD8+ T cells from PBMCs. The receptors derive from a man aged 18 to 30 in good health. Some clones in this sample may be carry-over from other donors' samples. Each CDR3 is given with its conserved first and last residue. A D gene is named only where the DNA matches it firmly. Only part of the rows carry a size: once, few, many, or a class if the clone is expanded.

J gene | V gene | clone size | D gene | CDR3 DNA | CDR3 protein
TRBJ2-7 | TRBV6-5 | NA | NA | TGTGCCAGCAGTCCGGGGGTGGGGGAGCAGTACTTC | CASSPGVGEQYF
TRBJ2-7 | TRBV27 | NA | NA | TGTGCCAGCAGTTCTGCATCCAGCTCCTACGAGCAGTACTTC | CASSSASSSYEQYF
TRBJ2-7 | TRBV11-2 | NA | NA | TGTGCCAGCAGCTTCACCCCTGAACAGTCCTACGAGCAGTACTTC | CASSFTPEQSYEQYF
TRBJ1-4 | TRBV7-2 | NA | NA | TGTGCCAGCAGCTTCTTGCAGGAGGGGGCAACTAATGAAAAACTGTTTTTT | CASSFLQEGATNEKLFF
TRBJ2-7 | TRBV28 | NA | TRBD2 | TGTGCCAGCAGTTTCCCTAGCGGGATTCGCGAGCAGTACTTC | CASSFPSGIREQYF
TRBJ2-3 | TRBV10-3 | NA | NA | TGTGCCATCGGCCTGACAGGCTCCGGGACAGATACGCAGTATTTT | CAIGLTGSGTDTQYF
TRBJ1-2 | TRBV6-5 | NA | NA | TGTGCCAGCAGCCCCGGAGAGGGAGACTTCTATGGCTACACCTTC | CASSPGEGDFYGYTF
TRBJ1-1 | TRBV9 | NA | TRBD1 | TGTGCCAGCAGCGTAGTGGACAGGGACTTAAATGAAGCTTTCTTT | CASSVVDRDLNEAFF
TRBJ2-1 | TRBV27 | NA | NA | TGTGCCAGCAGTTTCAGCGGAGGAAACTACAATGAGCAGTTCTTC | CASSFSGGNYNEQFF
TRBJ2-7 | TRBV30 | NA | NA | TGTGCCTGGAGTCGTCCGCAGGGGCTGTACGAGCAGTACTTC | CAWSRPQGLYEQYF
TRBJ1-5 | TRBV7-6 | NA | NA | TGTGCCAGCAGCTTAGCGGCGTATGGGGGACGGAGATCTGGTCAGCCCCAGCATTTT | CASSLAAYGGRRSGQPQHF
TRBJ2-3 | TRBV7-3 | NA | NA | TGTGCCAGCAGCTTAGACCCGATGGATACGCAGTATTTT | CASSLDPMDTQYF
TRBJ2-2 | TRBV7-9 | NA | NA | TGTGCCAGCAGCCCGGAGAACACCGGGGAGCTGTTTTTT | CASSPENTGELFF
TRBJ1-3 | TRBV28 | NA | NA | TGTGCCAGCACCGGGACAAGTTCTGGAAACACCATATATTTT | CASTGTSSGNTIYF
TRBJ2-3 | TRBV5-6 | NA | NA | TGTGCCAGCATCGAGAGGGGGGGCACAGATACGCAGTATTTT | CASIERGGTDTQYF
TRBJ2-7 | TRBV4-3 | NA | NA | TGCGCCAGCAGCCAAGGCTTGATAGCCGCCGAGCAGTACTTC | CASSQGLIAAEQYF
TRBJ1-2 | TRBV28 | NA | NA | TGTGCCAGCATCGGAGGGAATAATGGCTACACCTTC | CASIGGNNGYTF
TRBJ2-1 | TRBV19 | NA | NA | TGTGCCAGTAGTATAGGACTGCACAATGAGCAGTTCTTC | CASSIGLHNEQFF
TRBJ2-2 | TRBV11-2 | NA | TRBD1 | TGTGCCAGCAGCTGGGGACAGGGAGGGAACACCGGGGAGCTGTTTTTT | CASSWGQGGNTGELFF
TRBJ1-1 | TRBV27 | NA | NA | TGTGCCAGCAGTTTATTAGCGGGTACTGAAGCTTTCTTT | CASSLLAGTEAFF
TRBJ2-3 | TRBV11-2 | NA | NA | TGTGCCAGCAGCTTAGTGGGCCGTAGCACAGATACGCAGTATTTT | CASSLVGRSTDTQYF
TRBJ2-7 | TRBV11-2 | NA | NA | TGTGCCAGCAGCGTCCTCTACGAGCAGTACTTC | CASSVLYEQYF
TRBJ2-7 | TRBV5-4 | once | TRBD1 | TGTGCCAGCAGCTTCCCCGGGGACAGGGGGCGGTTCGAGCAGTACTTC | CASSFPGDRGRFEQYF
TRBJ2-7 | TRBV11-1 | NA | NA | TGTGCCAGCAGAGAGCTTTACGAGCAGTACTTC | CASRELYEQYF
TRBJ2-7 | TRBV27 | NA | TRBD1 | TGTGCCAGCAGTTTAGGCCCGGGACAGGGGACCCACGAGCAGTACTTC | CASSLGPGQGTHEQYF
TRBJ1-3 | TRBV5-5 | NA | NA | TGTGCCAGCAGCCCCTGGCTCTCCTCTGGAAACACCATATATTTT | CASSPWLSSGNTIYF
TRBJ1-1 | TRBV15 | NA | TRBD1 | TGTGCCACCAGCAGAGCAGGGGGGAACACTGAAGCTTTCTTT | CATSRAGGNTEAFF
TRBJ2-4 | TRBV9 | NA | NA | TGTGCCAGCAGCGTCGGACTATCGAAAAACATTCAGTACTTC | CASSVGLSKNIQYF
TRBJ2-7 | TRBV9 | NA | NA | TGTGCCAGCAGCGTAGCTACAGGGACCTACGAGCAGTACTTC | CASSVATGTYEQYF
TRBJ2-7 | TRBV6-5 | NA | NA | TGTGCCAGCAGTTACTTAGGAAACTCCTACGAGCAGTACTTC | CASSYLGNSYEQYF
TRBJ2-7 | TRBV10-1 | NA | TRBD1 | TGCGCCAGCAGTGGGAACTCCGGGACAGCCTACGAGCAGTACTTC | CASSGNSGTAYEQYF
TRBJ2-2 | TRBV27 | NA | NA | TGTGCCAGTAGGGGAGGCAGTTACACCGGGGAGCTGTTTTTT | CASRGGSYTGELFF
TRBJ1-4 | TRBV9 | few | NA | TGTGCCAGCAGCACCCGGACGGAAGGACGGGGTGAAAAACTGTTTTTT | CASSTRTEGRGEKLFF
TRBJ2-1 | TRBV7-7 | NA | TRBD2 | TGTGCCAGCAGCCCGAGCGGGGGGCACAAGTACAATGAGCAGTTCTTC | CASSPSGGHKYNEQFF
TRBJ1-1 | TRBV27 | NA | NA | TGTGCCAGCAGTTTACTTAGGGGGGGCCAAGAAGCTTTCTTT | CASSLLRGGQEAFF
TRBJ2-7 | TRBV9 | NA | NA | TGTGCCAGCAGCGTAGGATTGTCCCTCGAGCAGTACTTC | CASSVGLSLEQYF
TRBJ1-5 | TRBV5-6 | NA | NA | TGTGCCAGCAGCCGGACGGACGAATATAGCAATCAGCCCCAGCATTTT | CASSRTDEYSNQPQHF
TRBJ2-1 | TRBV7-9 | NA | TRBD1 | TGTGCCAGCAGCGATACTAGACAGGGCGTATACAATGAGCAGTTCTTC | CASSDTRQGVYNEQFF
TRBJ2-7 | TRBV27 | NA | NA | TGTGCCAGCAGTTTATCCGGGGACGGATCCTACGAGCAGTACTTC | CASSLSGDGSYEQYF
TRBJ2-1 | TRBV27 | once | NA | TGTGCCAGCAGTTTATTAAGGCGGGACGGGGAGTTCTTC | CASSLLRRDGEFF
TRBJ1-2 | TRBV7-9 | NA | NA | TGTGCCAGCAGCTTAGGGGGACCGAGCGGCGGGGGCTACACCTTC | CASSLGGPSGGGYTF
TRBJ2-3 | TRBV27 | NA | TRBD2 | TGTGCCAGCGGCATTTTACTAGCGGGAGATGTAAATACGCAGTATTTT | CASGILLAGDVNTQYF
TRBJ2-3 | TRBV27 | NA | NA | TGTGCCAGCAGTTTACGGAACGTCCTGGGCAGTATGGGGTTGCAGTATTTT | CASSLRNVLGSMGLQYF
TRBJ2-7 | TRBV2 | NA | TRBD1 | TGTGCCAGCAGTGAAACAGGGGGCATCAATTACGAGCAGTACTTC | CASSETGGINYEQYF
TRBJ2-7 | TRBV29-1 | NA | NA | TGCAGCGTCATGGGGACCCAAACCTACGAGCAGTACTTC | CSVMGTQTYEQYF
TRBJ1-1 | TRBV30 | NA | TRBD1 | TGTGCCTGGATCCCCAATGTTCGGGACAGGGGGCGAGACTTCACTGAAGCTTTCTTT | CAWIPNVRDRGRDFTEAFF
TRBJ1-5 | TRBV9 | NA | NA | TGTGCCAGCAGCGCAGACGGGTTAGAGGAGCCCCAGCATTTT | CASSADGLEEPQHF
TRBJ1-5 | TRBV28 | NA | NA | TGTGCCAGCAGTTTAGGTGGGTATTCGGGACAGCCCCAGCATTTT | CASSLGGYSGQPQHF
TRBJ1-3 | TRBV9 | NA | NA | TGTGCCAGCAGCGCGCGTGGAAACACCATATATTTT | CASSARGNTIYF
TRBJ1-4 | TRBV11-2 | NA | NA | TGTGCCAGCAGCTTAGTAACTAATGAAAAACTGTTTTTT | CASSLVTNEKLFF
TRBJ2-3 | TRBV2 | NA | NA | TGTGCCAGCAGTGGCGTCCTTGGGGTGCACACAGATACGCAGTATTTT | CASSGVLGVHTDTQYF
TRBJ2-2 | TRBV10-1 | NA | TRBD1 | TGCGCCAGCGGAACAGGGGCCGATCTGAACACCGGGGAGCTGTTTTTT | CASGTGADLNTGELFF
TRBJ2-3 | TRBV9 | NA | NA | TGTGCCAGCAGCGTAGGGGTTCCTACAGGGATCTACACAGATACGCAGTATTTT | CASSVGVPTGIYTDTQYF
TRBJ2-7 | TRBV13 | NA | NA | TGTGCCAGCAGCGCACGGGGGACCGTCTACGAGCAGTACTTC | CASSARGTVYEQYF
TRBJ2-3 | TRBV27 | NA | NA | TGTGCCAGCAGTTTAGGACTAGGGGGTGATACGCAGTATTTT | CASSLGLGGDTQYF
TRBJ1-1 | TRBV6-1 | NA | NA | TGTGCCAGCAGTGAAGCACCCTACACTGAAGCTTTCTTT | CASSEAPYTEAFF
TRBJ2-2 | TRBV9 | NA | NA | TGTGCCAGCAGCGTAGTAACGACCGGGGAGCTGTTTTTT | CASSVVTTGELFF
TRBJ2-5 | TRBV10-1 | NA | NA | TGCGCCAGCAGTGATTTGGGGACGGCAGGGCCTCAAGAGACCCAGTACTTC | CASSDLGTAGPQETQYF
TRBJ1-2 | TRBV19 | NA | TRBD1 | TGTGCCAGTAGTCTTTTACAGGGGGCGTTCGATGGCTACACCTTC | CASSLLQGAFDGYTF